A selection of T cell receptor beta chains follows, all from one sample in a study of cytomegalovirus exposure and HLA in healthy donors. Assay: immunoSEQ multiplex PCR; the TCRdb copy retains only in-frame clones and omits some. The repertoire consists of 200,000 to 250,000 clones, with about 74% occurring once and the leading ten covering less than 20%. The sequenced material came from PBMCs. Receptors were obtained from a man aged 35 to 55 in good health and CMV-seronegative. CDR3s include the opening cysteine and the closing phenylalanine or tryptophan. Each record gives: clone size, CDR3 length, J gene, D gene, V gene, CDR3 DNA, CDR3 protein. The D gene is left open where the match is weak. A clone size is listed for some rows: how often the clone was seen (once, few, many), or a class if it is expanded.

>NA|17|TRBJ1-4|NA|TRBV4-1
TGCGCCAGCAGCCTAGCGCTTTGGGGGCAGACTAATGAAAAACTGTTTTTT
CASSLALWGQTNEKLFF
>NA|15|TRBJ1-6|NA|TRBV28
TGTGCCAGCAGACCAGGGGCCGGATATAATTCACCCCTCCACTTT
CASRPGAGYNSPLHF
>NA|14|TRBJ2-7|NA|TRBV4-1
TGCGCCAGCAGCCTCGGACTGGACTCCTACGAGCAGTACTTC
CASSLGLDSYEQYF
>NA|13|TRBJ2-2|TRBD2|TRBV29-1
TGCAGCCTTACTAGCGGGGGCTCTGGGGAGCTGTTTTTT
CSLTSGGSGELFF
>NA|18|TRBJ1-1|TRBD1|TRBV5-6
TGTGCCAGCAGCTTGGCTTTAGGGGGCTTTGAGACGTACACTGAAGCTTTCTTT
CASSLALGGFETYTEAFF
>NA|18|TRBJ2-3|NA|TRBV21-1
TGTGCCAGCAGCAAAGACTACCTAGCGGGGGGTAGCACAGATACGCAGTATTTT
CASSKDYLAGGSTDTQYF
>NA|13|TRBJ1-2|NA|TRBV15
TGTGCCACCAGCCGAAGCGGGGCGGGGGTCCTCACCTTC
CATSRSGAGVLTF
>NA|17|TRBJ1-3|NA|TRBV12-5
TGTGCTAGTGGTTTGGAGGGGAAGGAGAAGTCTGGAAACACCATATATTTT
CASGLEGKEKSGNTIYF
>NA|13|TRBJ2-4|TRBD2|TRBV7-3
TGTGCCAGCAGCTCCAGCGGGGGAGTCATTCAGTACTTC
CASSSSGGVIQYF
>NA|17|TRBJ1-6|TRBD1|TRBV7-9
TGTGCCAGCAGCTTAGAGCCCCAGGACAGGGATGATTCACCCCTCCACTTT
CASSLEPQDRDDSPLHF
>NA|16|TRBJ2-1|TRBD2|TRBV7-6
TGTGCCAGCAGCTTAGTACTAGCGGGGGCCTACAATGAGCAGTTCTTC
CASSLVLAGAYNEQFF
>NA|15|TRBJ1-5|TRBD1|TRBV18
TGTGCCAGCTCACCACAGGGGGCTCTGGGTCAGCCCCAGCATTTT
CASSPQGALGQPQHF
>NA|16|TRBJ2-7|NA|TRBV14
TGTGCCAGCAGCCAAGGGCTGGGGGGATTCTCTTACGAGCAGTACTTC
CASSQGLGGFSYEQYF
>NA|15|TRBJ2-3|TRBD1|TRBV7-3
TGTGCCAGCAGCTTAATGGGACAGAGCACAGATACGCAGTATTTT
CASSLMGQSTDTQYF
>NA|16|TRBJ1-5|NA|TRBV11-2
TGTGCCAGCAGCCCCCCGCGTTACGGTAGCAATCAGCCCCAGCATTTT
CASSPPRYGSNQPQHF
>once|14|TRBJ2-7|TRBD2|TRBV19
TGTGCCAGTAGTTCAGCGGGAGGGCCGTACGAGCAGTACTTC
CASSSAGGPYEQYF
>NA|13|TRBJ1-1|NA|TRBV6-4
TGTGCCAGCAGCAGTGAAGGGGGCACTGAAGCTTTCTTT
CASSSEGGTEAFF
>NA|14|TRBJ1-2|NA|TRBV6-6
TGTGCCAGCAGTTTGGCAGGGCAGAACTATGGCTACACCTTC
CASSLAGQNYGYTF
>once|15|TRBJ2-7|NA|TRBV7-2
TGTGCCAGCAGCTTAAATTTGGGAGGGGGCTACGAGCAGTACTTC
CASSLNLGGGYEQYF
>NA|14|TRBJ1-2|TRBD1|TRBV28
TGTGCCAGCAGTTTATCTGACAGGGCATATGGCTACACCTTC
CASSLSDRAYGYTF
>NA|14|TRBJ2-7|NA|TRBV4-2
TGTGCCAGCAGCCAAGCCGGACAGTCCTACGAGCAGTACTTC
CASSQAGQSYEQYF